One sample yielded the 3 T cell receptor beta chains listed below, sequenced in a study of human T cells and chemical hapten exposure. Time point here: healthy volunteer bleed at 2 weeks. RNA extraction used unfractionated whole blood as the source of total RNA. TCRdb passed the RACE reads through MiXCR, listing each CDR3 protein once. This sample has over 45,000 distinct CDR3 sequences, with roughly 4.5% found just once. The sample taken for sequencing was whole blood. These receptors originate from a female donor in good health. Some clones in this sample may be carry-over from other donors' samples.

This clonotype appeared many times. The chain uses TRBV29-1 and TRBJ1-1; D ambiguous. Deletions cut 2 bases from V and 4 bases from J, with 11 bases between. The CDR3 has 13 amino acids. Germline V gene sequence: CDR1 SQVTM, CDR2 ANQGSEA. CDR3 residues: CSVEYSALTEAFF. As DNA, the CDR3 is TGCAGCGTTGAATACAGCGCACTCACTGAAGCTTTCTTT.

V and J are TRBV12-3 or TRBV12-4 and TRBJ2-2; a weak D match, TRBD2 (5 bases). The length of the CDR3 is 14 residues. V shed 6 bases and J shed 3 bases, with 11 bases lying between them. The CDR3 DNA sequence: TGTGCCAGCAGGCCTCCGAGGGACACCGGGGAGCTGTTTTTT. Translating it yields CASRPPRDTGELFF.

This clonotype was counted many times. The rearrangement links TRBV6-2 or TRBV6-3 to TRBJ2-1, with D uncertain. Trimming cost V 6 bases and J 1 base, with 10 bases left between them. The V gene's germline CDR1 is MNHEY and CDR2 SVGEGT. This CDR3 spans 14 amino acids. The CDR3 spells CASSEVESYNEQFF. CDR3 bases: TGTGCCAGCAGCGAGGTTGAGTCCTACAATGAGCAGTTCTTC.